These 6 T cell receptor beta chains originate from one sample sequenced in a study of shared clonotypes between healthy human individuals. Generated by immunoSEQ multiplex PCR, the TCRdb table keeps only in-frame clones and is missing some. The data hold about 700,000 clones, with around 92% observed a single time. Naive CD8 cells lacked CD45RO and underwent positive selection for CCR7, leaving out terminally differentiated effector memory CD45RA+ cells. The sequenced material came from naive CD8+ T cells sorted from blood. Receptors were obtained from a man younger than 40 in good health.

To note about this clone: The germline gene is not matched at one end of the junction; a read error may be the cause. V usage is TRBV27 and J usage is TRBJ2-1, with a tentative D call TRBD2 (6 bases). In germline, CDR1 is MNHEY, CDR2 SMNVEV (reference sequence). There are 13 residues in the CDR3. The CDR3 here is CASSRDSHNEQFF. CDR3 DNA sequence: TGTGCCAGCAGTCGGGACTCCCACAATGAGCAGTTCTTC.

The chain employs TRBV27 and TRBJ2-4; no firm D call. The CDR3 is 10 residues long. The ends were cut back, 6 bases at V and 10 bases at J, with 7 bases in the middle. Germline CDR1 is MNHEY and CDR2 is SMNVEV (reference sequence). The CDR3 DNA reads TGTGCCAGCAGCCGACAAATTCAGTACTTC. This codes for CASSRQIQYF.

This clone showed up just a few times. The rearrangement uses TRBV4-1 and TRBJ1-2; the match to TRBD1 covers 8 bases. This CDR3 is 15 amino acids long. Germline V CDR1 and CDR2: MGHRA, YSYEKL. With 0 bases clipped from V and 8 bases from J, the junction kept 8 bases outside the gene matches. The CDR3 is CASSQDLATGEGYTF. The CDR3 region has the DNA TGCGCCAGCAGCCAAGATTTGGCGACAGGGGAGGGCTACACCTTC.

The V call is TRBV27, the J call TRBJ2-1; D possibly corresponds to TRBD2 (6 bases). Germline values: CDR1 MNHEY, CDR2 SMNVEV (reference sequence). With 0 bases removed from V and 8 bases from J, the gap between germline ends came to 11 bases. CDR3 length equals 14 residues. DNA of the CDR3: TGTGCCAGCAGTTTATCCCGCCGCGGGGATGAGCAGTTCTTC. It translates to CASSLSRRGDEQFF.

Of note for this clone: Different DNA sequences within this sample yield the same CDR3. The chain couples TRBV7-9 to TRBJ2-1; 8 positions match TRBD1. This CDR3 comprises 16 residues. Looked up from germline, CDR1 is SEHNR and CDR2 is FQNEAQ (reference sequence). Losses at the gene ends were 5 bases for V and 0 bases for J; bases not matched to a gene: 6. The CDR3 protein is CASSGYRGSSYNEQFF. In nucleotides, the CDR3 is TGTGCCAGCAGCGGCTACAGGGGGAGCTCCTACAATGAGCAGTTCTTC.

The CDR3 DNA sequence: TGTGCCAGTAGTGTAGCAGGTCGCAGCACAGATACGCAGTATTTT. Translating gives CASSVAGRSTDTQYF. This chain connects TRBV19 to TRBJ2-3; D ambiguous. CDR3 length: 15 residues. CDR1 LNHDA and CDR2 SQIVND come from the germline V gene (reference sequence). Trimming took 5 bases from V and 0 from J, leaving 12 bases between them.